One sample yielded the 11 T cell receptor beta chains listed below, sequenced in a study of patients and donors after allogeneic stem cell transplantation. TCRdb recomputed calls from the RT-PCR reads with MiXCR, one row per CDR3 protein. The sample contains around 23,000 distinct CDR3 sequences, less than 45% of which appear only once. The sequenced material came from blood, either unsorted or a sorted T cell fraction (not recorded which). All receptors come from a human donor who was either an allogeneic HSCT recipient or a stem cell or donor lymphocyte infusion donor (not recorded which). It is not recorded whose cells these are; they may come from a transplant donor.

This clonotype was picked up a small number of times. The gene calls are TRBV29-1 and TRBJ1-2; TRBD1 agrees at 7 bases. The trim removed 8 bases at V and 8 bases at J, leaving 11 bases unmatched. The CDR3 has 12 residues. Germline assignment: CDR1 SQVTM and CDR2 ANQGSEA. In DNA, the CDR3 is TGCAGCTCCCGAACGACGGACAGGGGCTACACCTTC. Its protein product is CSSRTTDRGYTF.

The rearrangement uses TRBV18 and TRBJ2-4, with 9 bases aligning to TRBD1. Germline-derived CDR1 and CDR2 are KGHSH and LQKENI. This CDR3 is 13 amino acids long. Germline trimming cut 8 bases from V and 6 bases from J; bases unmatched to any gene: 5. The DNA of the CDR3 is TGTGCCAGCCGGGGACAGGGCGGAAACATTCAGTACTTC. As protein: CASRGQGGNIQYF.

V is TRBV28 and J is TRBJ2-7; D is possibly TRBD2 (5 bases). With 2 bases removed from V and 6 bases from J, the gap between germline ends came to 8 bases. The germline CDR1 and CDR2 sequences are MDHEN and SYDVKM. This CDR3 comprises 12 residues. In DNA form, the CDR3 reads TGTGCCAGCAGTTTAGTTCGGGGCGAGCAGTACTTC. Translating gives CASSLVRGEQYF.

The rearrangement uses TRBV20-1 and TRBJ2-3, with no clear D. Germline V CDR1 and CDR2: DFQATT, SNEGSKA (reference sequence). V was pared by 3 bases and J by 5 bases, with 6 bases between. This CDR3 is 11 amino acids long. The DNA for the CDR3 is TGCAGTGCTAGGCCCCAAGATACGCAGTATTTT. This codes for CSARPQDTQYF.

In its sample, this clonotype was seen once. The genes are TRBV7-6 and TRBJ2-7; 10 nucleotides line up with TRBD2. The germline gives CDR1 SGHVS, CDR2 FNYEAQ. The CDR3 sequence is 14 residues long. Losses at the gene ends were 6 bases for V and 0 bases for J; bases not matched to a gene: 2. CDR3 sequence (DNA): TGTGCCAGCAGTTCTAGCGGGAGCTCCTACGAGCAGTACTTC. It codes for CASSSSGSSYEQYF.

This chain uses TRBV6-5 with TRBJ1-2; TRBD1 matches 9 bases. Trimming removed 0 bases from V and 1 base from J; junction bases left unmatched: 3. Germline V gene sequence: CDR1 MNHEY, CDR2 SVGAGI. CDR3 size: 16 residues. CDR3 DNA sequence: TGTGCCAGCAGTTACTCGGGGACAGGGAATAACTATGGCTACACCTTC. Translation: CASSYSGTGNNYGYTF.

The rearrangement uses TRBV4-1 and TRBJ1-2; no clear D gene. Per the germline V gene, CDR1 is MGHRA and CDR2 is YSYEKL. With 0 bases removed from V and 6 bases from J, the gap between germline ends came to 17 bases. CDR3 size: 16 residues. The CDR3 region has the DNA TGCGCCAGCAGCCAAGATCCCTACCTAAACCGTCATGGCTACACCTTC. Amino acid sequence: CASSQDPYLNRHGYTF.

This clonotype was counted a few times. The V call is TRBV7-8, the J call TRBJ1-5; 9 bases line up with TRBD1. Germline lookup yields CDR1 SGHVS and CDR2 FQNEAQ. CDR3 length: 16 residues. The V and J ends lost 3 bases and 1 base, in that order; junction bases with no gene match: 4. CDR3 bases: TGTGCCAGCAGCTTCCACAGGGGGCTAAGCAATCAGCCCCAGCATTTT. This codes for CASSFHRGLSNQPQHF.

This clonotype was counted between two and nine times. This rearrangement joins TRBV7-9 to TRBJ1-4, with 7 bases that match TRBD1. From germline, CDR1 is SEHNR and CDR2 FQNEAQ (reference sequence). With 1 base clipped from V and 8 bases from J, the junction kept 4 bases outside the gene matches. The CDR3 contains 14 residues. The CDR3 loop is CASSLGQGPEKLFF. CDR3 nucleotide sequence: TGTGCCAGCAGCTTAGGACAGGGCCCCGAAAAACTGTTTTTT.

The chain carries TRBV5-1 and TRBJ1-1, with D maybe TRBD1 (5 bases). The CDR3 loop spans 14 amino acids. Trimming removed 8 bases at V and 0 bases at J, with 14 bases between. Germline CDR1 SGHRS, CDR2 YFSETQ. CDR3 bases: TGCGCCAGTGGGGATGGGGGTATGAACACTGAAGCTTTCTTT. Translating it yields CASGDGGMNTEAFF.

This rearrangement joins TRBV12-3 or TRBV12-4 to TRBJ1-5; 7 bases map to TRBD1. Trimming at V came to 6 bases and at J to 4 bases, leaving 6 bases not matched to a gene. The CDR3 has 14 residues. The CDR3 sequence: CASSLTGENQPQHF. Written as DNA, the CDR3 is TGTGCCAGCAGCCTCACAGGGGAAAATCAGCCCCAGCATTTT.